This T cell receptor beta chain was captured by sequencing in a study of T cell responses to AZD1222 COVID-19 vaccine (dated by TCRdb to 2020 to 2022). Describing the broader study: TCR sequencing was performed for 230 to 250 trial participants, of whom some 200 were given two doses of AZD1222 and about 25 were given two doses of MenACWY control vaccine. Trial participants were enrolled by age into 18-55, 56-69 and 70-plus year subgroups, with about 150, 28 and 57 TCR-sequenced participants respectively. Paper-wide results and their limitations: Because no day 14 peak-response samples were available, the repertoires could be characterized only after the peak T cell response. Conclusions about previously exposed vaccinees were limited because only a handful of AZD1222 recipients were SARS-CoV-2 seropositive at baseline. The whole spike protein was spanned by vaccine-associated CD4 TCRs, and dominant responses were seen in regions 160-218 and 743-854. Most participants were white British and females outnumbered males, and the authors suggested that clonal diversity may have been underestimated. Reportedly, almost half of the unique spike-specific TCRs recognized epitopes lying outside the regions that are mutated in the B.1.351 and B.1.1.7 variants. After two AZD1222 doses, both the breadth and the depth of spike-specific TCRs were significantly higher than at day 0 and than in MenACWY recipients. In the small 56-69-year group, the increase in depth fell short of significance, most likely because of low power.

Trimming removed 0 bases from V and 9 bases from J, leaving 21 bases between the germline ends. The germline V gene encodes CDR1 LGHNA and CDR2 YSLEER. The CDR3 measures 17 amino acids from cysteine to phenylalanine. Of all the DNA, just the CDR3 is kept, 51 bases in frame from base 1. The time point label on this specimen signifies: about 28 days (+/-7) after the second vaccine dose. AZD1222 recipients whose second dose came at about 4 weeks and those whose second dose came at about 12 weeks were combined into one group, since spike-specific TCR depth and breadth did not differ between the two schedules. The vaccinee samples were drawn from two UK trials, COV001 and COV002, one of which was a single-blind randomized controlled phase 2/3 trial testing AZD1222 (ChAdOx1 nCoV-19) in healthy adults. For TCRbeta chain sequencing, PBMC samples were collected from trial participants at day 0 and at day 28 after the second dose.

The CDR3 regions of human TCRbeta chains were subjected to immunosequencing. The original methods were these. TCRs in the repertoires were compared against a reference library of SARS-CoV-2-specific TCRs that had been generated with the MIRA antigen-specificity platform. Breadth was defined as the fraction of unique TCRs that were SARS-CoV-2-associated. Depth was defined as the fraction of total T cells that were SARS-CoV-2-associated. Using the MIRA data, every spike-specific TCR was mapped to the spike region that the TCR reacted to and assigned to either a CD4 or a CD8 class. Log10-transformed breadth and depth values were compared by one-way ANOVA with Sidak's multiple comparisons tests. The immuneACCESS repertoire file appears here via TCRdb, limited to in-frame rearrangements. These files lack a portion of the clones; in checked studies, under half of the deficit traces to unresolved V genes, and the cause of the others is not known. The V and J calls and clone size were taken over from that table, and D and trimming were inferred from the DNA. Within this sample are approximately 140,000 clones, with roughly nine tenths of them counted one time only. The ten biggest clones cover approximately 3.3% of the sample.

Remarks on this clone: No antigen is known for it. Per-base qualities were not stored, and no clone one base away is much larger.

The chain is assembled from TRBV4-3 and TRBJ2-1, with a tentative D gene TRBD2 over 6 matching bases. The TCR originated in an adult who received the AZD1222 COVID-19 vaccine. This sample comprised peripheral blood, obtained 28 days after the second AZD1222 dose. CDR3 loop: CASSQDAGLMDMGEQFF. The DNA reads TGCGCCAGCAGCCAAGACGCGGGACTCATGGATATGGGTGAGCAGTTCTTC.